The 9 T cell receptor beta chains below were found in one sample sequenced in a study of cytomegalovirus exposure and HLA in healthy donors. The primer mix had 60 Vbeta and 13 Jbeta primers. Libraries were prepared by immunoSEQ multiplex PCR; TCRdb keeps only in-frame clonotypes and omits some of them. The sample consists of 75,000 to 95,000 clones, 70% to 90% of them appearing once. Sequences were obtained from PBMCs. The receptors stem from a woman under 30 in good health and CMV-seropositive.

This rearrangement joins TRBV5-1 to TRBJ1-2; TRBD1 matches at 7 bases. There are 15 residues in the CDR3. V shed 4 bases, J shed 4 bases, and the junction held 10 bases outside the gene matches. The germline CDR1 and CDR2 sequences are SGHRS and YFSETQ. For the CDR3, the DNA is TGCGCCAGCAGCCCCTCGACAGGGTCGGTCTATGGCTACACCTTC. This sequence encodes CASSPSTGSVYGYTF.

V gene TRBV4-1 combines with J gene TRBJ2-3; weak D call: TRBD2 (6 bases). This CDR3 comprises 14 residues. Germline-derived CDR1 and CDR2 are MGHRA and YSYEKL. Trimming cost V 3 bases and J 1 base, with 8 bases left between them. This CDR3 is CASSQGLRTDTQYF. The CDR3 region has the DNA TGCGCCAGCAGCCAGGGACTCCGCACAGATACGCAGTATTTT.

J is TRBJ1-4 and V is TRBV28; D is uncertain. There are 15 residues in the CDR3. The ends were cut back, 7 bases at V and 10 bases at J, with 22 bases in the middle. Germline-derived CDR1 and CDR2 are MDHEN and SYDVKM. CDR3 loop: CASNLRPGLSTKLFF. In DNA, the CDR3 is TGTGCCAGCAATCTCCGCCCCGGACTATCGACAAAACTGTTTTTT.

The chain is built from TRBV4-2 and TRBJ2-5; tentative D call: TRBD2 (7 bases). There are 16 residues in the CDR3. The V end lost 1 base, the J end lost 3 bases, and 15 bases lay between the germline ends. Germline CDR1 LGHNA, CDR2 YNFKEQ. The CDR3 region is CASSQGPGEGKETQYF. The CDR3, as DNA: TGTGCCAGCAGCCAAGGGCCAGGGGAGGGGAAAGAGACCCAGTACTTC.

The chain joins TRBV23-1 to TRBJ2-7, with D perhaps TRBD1 (5 bases). TRBV23-1 is annotated as an ORF whose role is uncertain. The CDR3 consists of 16 residues. Trimming shortened V by 4 bases and J by 3 bases, and 19 bases separated the two germline ends. CDR3 DNA sequence: TGCGCCAGCAGTCGCCATCCGGCAGGGTCCGGCTACGAGCAGTACTTC. It is translated as CASSRHPAGSGYEQYF.

The rearrangement uses TRBV7-3 and TRBJ2-1; D possibly corresponds to TRBD2 (5 bases). Germline-derived CDR1 and CDR2 are SGHTA and FQGTGA. Trimming cost V 0 bases and J 6 bases, with 12 bases left between them. This CDR3 contains 15 residues. The chain's CDR3 is CASSLTADSLNEQFF. CDR3 nucleotide sequence: TGTGCCAGCAGCTTAACGGCGGACTCGCTCAATGAGCAGTTCTTC. Full variable domain (rest looked up from reference TRBV7-3 and TRBJ2-1): GAGVSQTPSNKVTEKGKYVELRCDPISGHTALYWYRQSLGQGPEFLIYFQGTGAADDSGLPNDRFFAVRPEGSVSTLKIQRTERGDSAVYLCASSLTADSLNEQFFGPGTRLTVL.

This chain links TRBV7-2 with TRBJ1-5; D is ambiguous. The CDR3 is 13 residues long. V was pared by 4 bases and J by 3 bases, with 7 bases between. Germline V gene sequence: CDR1 SGHTA, CDR2 FQGNSA. The CDR3 reads CASSYYNNQPQHF. CDR3 nucleotides: TGTGCCAGCAGCTACTACAACAATCAGCCCCAGCATTTT.

This clone occurred once. The V call is TRBV5-6, the J call TRBJ2-7; D unresolved. Deletions cut 4 bases from V and 1 base from J, with 15 bases between. Germline lookup yields CDR1 SGHDT and CDR2 YYEEEE. CDR3 length equals 15 residues. Here the CDR3 reads CASSLTRWQSYEQYF. CDR3 in DNA: TGTGCCAGCAGCCTCACCCGCTGGCAATCCTACGAGCAGTACTTC.

This clone has just one count. This sequence joins TRBV4-2 and TRBJ2-7; tentative D call: TRBD2 (6 bases). V was trimmed by 1 base and J by 0 bases, leaving 19 bases between them. CDR1 and CDR2 (germline): LGHNA, YNFKEQ. This CDR3 has 18 amino acids. The CDR3 protein is CASSQGVSRDLNSYEQYF. The CDR3 nucleotides are TGTGCCAGCAGCCAAGGAGTATCGCGGGACCTAAACTCCTACGAGCAGTACTTC.